A selection of T cell receptor beta chains follows, all from one sample in a study of blood T cell repertoires in COVID-19. The table came from immunoSEQ multiplex PCR; TCRdb's copy has only in-frame clones and leaves some out. The sample shows 120,000 to 150,000 clones, about 80% of them seen only once. The sample consisted of peripheral blood. Source of these receptors: a man in his fifties or sixties with acute or convalescent COVID-19. Both conserved end residues are part of each CDR3. A D gene is named only where the DNA matches it firmly. Expanded clones get a size class; other rows say once, few or many, or leave the size out.

>.|TRBJ1-1|TRBV5-1|TRBD1
TGCGCCAGCAGCTTTGGGGGACAGGGGGCGAACACTGAAGCTTTCTTT
CASSFGGQGANTEAFF
>.|TRBJ2-2|TRBV29-1|.
TGCAGCGTTGGAGGTTACACCGGGGAGCTGTTTTTT
CSVGGYTGELFF
>.|TRBJ1-6|TRBV19|.
TGTGCCAGTAGTATAGATAGGGCAGGGAATAATTCACCCCTCCACTTT
CASSIDRAGNNSPLHF
>.|TRBJ1-1|TRBV2|.
TGTGCCAGCAGTCCCCGAGGGGGCACTGAAGCTTTCTTT
CASSPRGGTEAFF
>.|TRBJ2-2|TRBV14|.
TGTGCCAGCAGCCAAGTTCTAGACGGGGAGCTGTTTTTT
CASSQVLDGELFF
>.|TRBJ2-3|TRBV3-1/TRBV3-2|TRBD2
TGTGCCAGCAGCCACGGCGGGGGGACCACAGATACGCAGTATTTT
CASSHGGGTTDTQYF
>few|TRBJ2-1|TRBV7-9|TRBD1
TGTGCCAGCAGCCCCAGGACAGGCTCCTACAATGAGCAGTTCTTC
CASSPRTGSYNEQFF
>.|TRBJ1-4|TRBV6-5|TRBD1
TGTGCCACCTGGGGACAGAATAATGAAAAACTGTTTTTT
CATWGQNNEKLFF
>.|TRBJ1-2|TRBV30|.
TGTGCCTGGAGCCATGATCGAGGCCATGGCTACACCTTC
CAWSHDRGHGYTF
>.|TRBJ1-3|TRBV19|.
TGTGCCAGTAGCTACTCTGGAAACACCATATATTTT
CASSYSGNTIYF
>.|TRBJ1-2|TRBV10-3|.
TGTGCCATCAGGCAGGGGATTGCGGGCTATGGCTACACCTTC
CAIRQGIAGYGYTF
>.|TRBJ2-3|TRBV19|.
TGTGCCAGTAGTATACCACCGGGTGATACGCAGTATTTT
CASSIPPGDTQYF
>.|TRBJ2-4|TRBV6-6|.
TGTGCCAGCACTAGAGACTGGGACATTCAGTACTTC
CASTRDWDIQYF
>once|TRBJ2-1|TRBV14|.
TGTGCCAGCAGCCAAGGAGGCCCCTGGGATGAGCAGTTCTTC
CASSQGGPWDEQFF
>once|TRBJ2-2|TRBV7-8|.
TGTGCCAGCAGCTTTAACAGGAACACCGGGGAGCTGTTTTTT
CASSFNRNTGELFF
>once|TRBJ2-3|TRBV27|TRBD2
TGTGCCGCGGGGGGACTGGCAGATACGCAGTATTTT
CAAGGLADTQYF
>.|TRBJ1-1|TRBV28|.
TGTGCCAGCAGTTTAGATCAGGTGAACACTGAAGCTTTCTTT
CASSLDQVNTEAFF
>.|TRBJ2-2|TRBV5-6|TRBD1
TGTGCCAGCAGCAAACCCACCGGGACAGGGAACACCGGGGAGCTGTTTTTT
CASSKPTGTGNTGELFF
>.|TRBJ1-1|TRBV6-5|.
TGTGCCAGCTGGGGGCACATGAACACTGAAGCTTTCTTT
CASWGHMNTEAFF
>.|TRBJ1-5|TRBV5-1|.
TGCGCCAGCAGCTTGGAAGGGACTGATCAGCCCCAGCATTTT
CASSLEGTDQPQHF
>.|TRBJ2-7|TRBV4-1|TRBD1
TGCGCCAGCAGCCCCTGGGACAGGGGGGACTACGAGCAGTACTTC
CASSPWDRGDYEQYF
>.|TRBJ2-1|TRBV30|.
TGTGCCTGGAGTGTAGGTTTAGCCGGCAATGAGCAGTTCTTC
CAWSVGLAGNEQFF
>.|TRBJ1-2|TRBV5-1|TRBD1
TGCGCCAGCAGCGTTATGCCGGGACAGGATAACTATGGCTACACCTTC
CASSVMPGQDNYGYTF
>.|TRBJ2-5|TRBV10-3|TRBD1
TGTGCCATCAGTGTCGATCCAGGGGGCGAAGAGTACTTC
CAISVDPGGEEYF
>.|TRBJ2-3|TRBV7-9|.
TGTGCCAGCAGCTTAGCAGATACTAGCACAGATACGCAGTATTTT
CASSLADTSTDTQYF
>.|TRBJ1-2|TRBV11-2|.
TGTGCCAGCAGCTCCACAGGGTCCGGCTACACCTTC
CASSSTGSGYTF
>.|TRBJ1-6|TRBV11-1|.
TGTGCCAGCAGCGCCCGGGACACGGGTTCACCCCTCCACTTT
CASSARDTGSPLHF
>.|TRBJ2-5|TRBV11-2|.
TGTGCCAGCAGCTTAGTCTCTCTCGAGACCCAGTACTTC
CASSLVSLETQYF
>once|TRBJ1-5|TRBV6-5|.
TGTGCCAGCAGACAGACCGCTGATCAGCCCCAGCATTTT
CASRQTADQPQHF
>.|TRBJ2-2|TRBV11-3|TRBD2
TGTGCCAGCAGCCGCGGGGGGGCCACCGGGGAGCTGTTTTTT
CASSRGGATGELFF
>.|TRBJ1-2|TRBV7-8|.
TGTGCCAGCAGCCCCGGGGGGGGCGGGTATGGCTACACCTTC
CASSPGGGGYGYTF
>.|TRBJ1-2|TRBV30|.
TGTGCCTGGAGTGTACTCAACAGTCCTTATGGCTACACCTTC
CAWSVLNSPYGYTF
>.|TRBJ1-6|TRBV19|TRBD1
TGTGCCAGCAAGCCAATAATCACAGGGGATTCACCCCTCCACTTT
CASKPIITGDSPLHF
>.|TRBJ1-5|TRBV19|TRBD1
TGTGCCAGCCACAAGACAGGGATTCTCATTAGCAATCAGCCCCAGCATTTT
CASHKTGILISNQPQHF
>.|TRBJ1-6|TRBV6-5|.
TGTGCCAGCAGTTACGGGCAGGGAGGTTCACCCCTCCACTTT
CASSYGQGGSPLHF
>.|TRBJ1-2|TRBV27|TRBD1
TGTGCCAGCAGTTTATACCGGGCAGGGGGAGTGGATGGCTACACCTTC
CASSLYRAGGVDGYTF
>.|TRBJ1-1|TRBV6-5|.
TGTGCCAGCAGTACCCAGAGATACGGGAGCACTGAAGCTTTCTTT
CASSTQRYGSTEAFF
>once|TRBJ1-2|TRBV18|.
TGTGCCACCACCAATAGTGAGGCTAACTATGGCTACACCTTC
CATTNSEANYGYTF
>.|TRBJ2-3|TRBV9|TRBD1
TGTGCCAGCAACGAAGGGGGCGGTTACACAGATACGCAGTATTTT
CASNEGGGYTDTQYF
>.|TRBJ1-2|TRBV19|.
TGTGCCAGTAGTATGGACACTAACTATGGCTACACCTTC
CASSMDTNYGYTF
>.|TRBJ1-2|TRBV12-3/TRBV12-4|.
TGTGCCAGCAGTTGGGAGCGCCTCTATGGCTACACCTTC
CASSWERLYGYTF
>.|TRBJ2-2|TRBV5-1|.
TGCGCCAGCAGCTGGGCGACGGTAGGGGAGCTGTTTTTT
CASSWATVGELFF
>.|TRBJ1-5|TRBV6-5|.
TGTGCCAGCAGCTCCGAGAATAGCAATCAGCCCCAGCATTTT
CASSSENSNQPQHF
>.|TRBJ2-2|TRBV3-1/TRBV3-2|.
TGTGCCAGCAGACACCACACCGGGGAGCTGTTTTTT
CASRHHTGELFF
>.|TRBJ1-1|TRBV6-5|.
TGTGCCTGCCGGGGGGGGGCGGGCACTGAAGCTTTCTTT
CACRGGAGTEAFF
>once|TRBJ2-5|TRBV28|.
TGTGCCAGCAGTTTCGGGGAGACCCAGTACTTC
CASSFGETQYF
>.|TRBJ2-1|TRBV19|TRBD1
TGTGCCAGTAGTATGCTGGGACAGTACAATGAGCAGTTCTTC
CASSMLGQYNEQFF